Below, 14 T cell receptor beta chains from the same sample are listed, as sequenced in a study of regulatory T cells in long-lasting Graves disease. Construction of TCR beta libraries relied on iRepertoire HTBI primers and on Arm-PCR targeting CDR3 regions. TCRdb reanalysed the multiplex PCR reads using MiXCR and keeps one entry per CDR3 protein. In the table there are some 280,000 distinct CDR3 sequences, around 21% of which are singletons. As to time point: persistent/refractory GD, antithyroid drugs over 5 years with positive TRAb. RNA isolated from PBMCs was used to make the TCR library. Material: peripheral blood mononuclear cells (PBMCs), obtained when the disease was refractory, from a patient treated with antithyroid drugs. The receptor set was obtained from a female donor with Graves disease.

This clonotype has ten or more counts. The chain carries TRBV5-1 and TRBJ1-1; a weak D match, TRBD1 (5 bases). The V end was cut by 1 base, the J end by 3 bases, with 13 bases between. Germline CDR1 and CDR2: SGHRS and YFSETQ. The CDR3 is 15 residues long. The CDR3 DNA follows: TGCGCCAGCAGCTTGTACCGGGGAGGGGACACTGAAGCTTTCTTT. This translates into CASSLYRGGDTEAFF. Combining the CDR3 with reference TRBV5-1 and TRBJ1-1 gives the whole variable domain KAGVTQTPRYLIKTRGQQVTLSCSPISGHRSVSWYQQTPGQGLQFLFEYFSETQRNKGNFPGRFSGRQFSNSRSEMNVSTLELGDSALYLCASSLYRGGDTEAFFGQGTRLTVV.

The sample holds a few counts of this clonotype. The V gene is TRBV10-3, the J gene TRBJ1-5, with 8 nucleotides matching TRBD1. The junction had 11 bases not matched to a gene; V was cut back by 3 bases and J by 10 bases. There are 15 residues in the CDR3. Germline V lookup: CDR1 ENHRY, CDR2 SYGVKD. CDR3 nucleotides: TGTGCCATCAGTGACCCCACAGGGGGGGGGAGCCCCCAGCATTTT. It specifies CAISDPTGGGSPQHF.

This chain connects TRBV20-1 to TRBJ2-3; D is tentatively TRBD1 or TRBD2 (6 bases each). This CDR3 comprises 15 residues. CDR1 and CDR2 (germline): DFQATT, SNEGSKA (reference sequence). Trimming took 2 bases from V and 7 from J, leaving 19 bases between them. The CDR3 reads CSARKGGGAANTQYF. The CDR3, as DNA: TGCAGTGCTAGAAAGGGGGGAGGAGCGGCAAATACGCAGTATTTT.

The chain carries TRBV6-2 or TRBV6-3 and TRBJ2-3, with 8 positions matching TRBD2. Per the germline V gene, CDR1 is MNHEY and CDR2 is SVGEGT. The CDR3 runs 17 residues. With 5 bases clipped from V and 4 bases from J, the junction kept 14 bases outside the gene matches. CDR3 DNA sequence: TGTGCCAGCAGTCACACTCCGGGACTAGACGTGTCAGATACGCAGTATTTT. This codes for CASSHTPGLDVSDTQYF.

V usage is TRBV12-3 or TRBV12-4 and J usage is TRBJ2-5; D assignment may be TRBD1 or TRBD2 (5 bases each). This CDR3 comprises 13 residues. V lost 5 bases to trimming and J lost 5 bases, with 12 bases between them. The CDR3: CASSGTYRETQYF. In DNA form, the CDR3 reads TGTGCCAGCAGTGGGACCTATAGGGAGACCCAGTACTTC.

In its sample, this clonotype was seen once. The chain couples TRBV6-1 to TRBJ2-5; 8 positions match TRBD1. The J segment lost 0 bases and the V segment lost 6 bases, leaving 6 bases of the junction unmatched. This CDR3 contains 15 residues. From germline, CDR1 is MNHNS and CDR2 SASEGT. The CDR3 loop reads CASRPGTGNQETQYF. CDR3 bases: TGTGCCAGCAGGCCCGGGACAGGAAACCAAGAGACCCAGTACTTC.

The sample holds many counts of this clonotype. This sequence joins TRBV28 and TRBJ1-2; weak D call: TRBD1 (5 bases). CDR1 is MDHEN, CDR2 SYDVKM, per germline. V was shortened by 5 bases and J by 0 bases, with 16 bases between the two germline ends. This CDR3 is built from 16 residues. CDR3 bases: TGTGCCAGCAGTCCCCCCGCAGGGTCCCCTAACTATGGCTACACCTTC. This sequence encodes CASSPPAGSPNYGYTF.

The V call is TRBV27, the J call TRBJ2-5; 11 bases are a match to TRBD2. With 3 bases clipped from V and 2 bases from J, the junction kept 14 bases outside the gene matches. This CDR3 region has 19 residues. Looked up from germline, CDR1 is MNHEY and CDR2 is SMNVEV (reference sequence). The CDR3 DNA is TGTGCCAGCAGTTTTGTCCAACTAGCGGGAGTGAATGGGCAAGAGACCCAGTACTTC. Protein: CASSFVQLAGVNGQETQYF.

The V and J genes are TRBV6-1 and TRBJ2-7; 7 bases align to TRBD1. With 7 bases clipped from V and 3 bases from J, the junction kept 6 bases outside the gene matches. CDR1 and CDR2 (germline): MNHNS, SASEGT. This CDR3 contains 13 residues. In nucleotides, the CDR3 is TGTGCCAGCATTGGACAGGACCGCTACGAGCAGTACTTC. Residues: CASIGQDRYEQYF.

The V gene is TRBV7-2, the J gene TRBJ1-3, with D uncertain. Trimming shortened V by 3 bases and J by 1 base, and 7 bases separated the two germline ends. Germline V gives CDR1 SGHTA, CDR2 FQGNSA. This CDR3 region has 14 residues. The CDR3 DNA reads TGTGCCAGCAGCTTGGGCCCGTCTGGAAACACCATATATTTT. It is translated as CASSLGPSGNTIYF.

This clonotype was observed at least ten times. The chain is built from TRBV28 and TRBJ1-2; D is unclear. This CDR3 comprises 14 residues. Trimming removed 6 bases from V and 3 bases from J, with 14 bases in between. Germline V CDR1 and CDR2: MDHEN, SYDVKM. The CDR3, as DNA: TGTGCCAGCAGCCCTTCGATAGGATACTATGGCTACACCTTC. It codes for CASSPSIGYYGYTF.

V usage is TRBV12-3 or TRBV12-4 and J usage is TRBJ2-7; TRBD2 aligns across 11 bases. The CDR3 totals 13 residues. V lost 9 bases to trimming and J lost 2 bases; unmatched junction nucleotides: 3. The chain's CDR3 is CASTSGSPYEQYF. The CDR3 region has the DNA TGTGCCAGTACTAGCGGGAGTCCCTACGAGCAGTACTTC.

This clonotype was seen a few times. V is TRBV2 and J is TRBJ1-5, with 8 nucleotides matching TRBD1. This CDR3 contains 15 residues. V was clipped by 2 bases and J by 4 bases; unmatched bases: 4. In germline, CDR1 is SNHLY, CDR2 FYNNEI. The DNA of the CDR3 is TGTGCCAGCAGTGAATTAACAGGGGGTAATCAGCCCCAGCATTTT. Encoded protein: CASSELTGGNQPQHF.

This chain links TRBV7-9 with TRBJ1-1; D may be TRBD1 (5 bases). The V end lost 5 bases, the J end lost 2 bases, and 15 bases lay between the germline ends. Looked up from germline, CDR1 is SEHNR and CDR2 is FQNEAQ (reference sequence). This CDR3 has 15 amino acids. The CDR3 protein is CASSAWGGLNTEAFF. CDR3 DNA: TGTGCCAGCAGCGCCTGGGGCGGGCTCAACACTGAAGCTTTCTTT.